One and the same sample provided the 28 T cell receptor beta chains below, sequenced in a study of T-cell memory formation after mild COVID-19. A single record per CDR3 protein comes from TCRdb applying MiXCR to the 5' RACE reads. The data show approximately 300,000 distinct CDR3 sequences, with just under 20% seen just once and roughly 21% held by the top ten. The specimen sequenced was PBMCs or a T cell subset sorted from them (not recorded which). All receptors derive from a man aged 18 to 30 who had mild COVID-19 (a few samples of this study predate the infection). Cell type and time point are not known.

The rearrangement uses TRBV7-2 and TRBJ2-3, with D hard to call. CDR3 length: 17 residues. V dropped 6 bases and J dropped 1 base, with 20 bases sitting between them. Germline lookup yields CDR1 SGHTA and CDR2 FQGNSA. CDR3 nucleotides: TGTGCCAGCAGTCTACCCTCTTCGGGTCTCCGCACAGATACGCAGTATTTT. Encoded protein: CASSLPSSGLRTDTQYF.

The chain is built from TRBV9 and TRBJ1-6; D is possibly TRBD1 (6 bases). Germline values: CDR1 SGDLS, CDR2 YYNGEE. CDR3 length: 13 amino acids. The V and J ends lost 3 bases and 10 bases respectively, with 11 bases between them. DNA of the CDR3: TGTGCCAGCAGCGAAGACAGGAGATCACCCCTCCACTTT. Amino acids: CASSEDRRSPLHF. The whole variable domain, filled in from reference TRBV9 and TRBJ1-6, reads DSGVTQTPKHLITATGQRVTLRCSPRSGDLSVYWYQQSLDQGLQFLIQYYNGEERAKGNILERFSAQQFPDLHSELNLSSLELGDSALYFCASSEDRRSPLHFGNGTRLTVT.

This clonotype occurred a few times. The chain uses TRBV6-5 and TRBJ2-5, with D perhaps TRBD1 (6 bases). The CDR3 spans 13 residues. The V gene lost 4 bases and the J gene lost 5 bases, with 11 bases spanning the gap. CDR1 and CDR2 from the germline V gene are MNHEY and SVGAGI. CDR3 amino acids: CASSLRGMETQYF. The CDR3 DNA sequence: TGTGCCAGCAGTTTGAGGGGGATGGAGACCCAGTACTTC.

V is TRBV30 and J is TRBJ1-1; D may be TRBD1 (5 bases). Trimming stripped 5 bases from V and 4 bases from J, with 14 bases between. The CDR3 covers 13 residues. The germline CDR1 and CDR2 sequences are GTSNPN and SVGIG (reference sequence). Here the CDR3 reads CAWGGPLGTEAFF. CDR3 coding DNA: TGTGCCTGGGGGGGACCGTTGGGCACTGAAGCTTTCTTT.

The chain is built from TRBV7-9 and TRBJ2-4; 7 positions agree with TRBD1. The CDR3 runs 16 residues. Germline V lookup: CDR1 SEHNR, CDR2 FQNEAQ (reference sequence). Trimming at V came to 5 bases and at J to 2 bases, leaving 9 bases not matched to a gene. CDR3 protein: CASSHGQVLTKNIQYF. Written as DNA, the CDR3 is TGTGCCAGCAGCCACGGACAGGTCCTAACCAAAAACATTCAGTACTTC.

There are a few counts of this clonotype. J is TRBJ2-7 and V is TRBV24-1; D not resolved. The germline V gene has CDR1 KGHDR and CDR2 SFDVKD. The V end was cut by 3 bases, the J end by 3 bases, with 11 bases between. The CDR3 runs 14 residues. The CDR3 reads CATSDHATHYEQYV. Written as DNA, the CDR3 is TGTGCCACCAGTGATCACGCTACACACTACGAGCAGTACGTC.

The gene calls are TRBV5-1 and TRBJ2-7; 7 bases fit TRBD2. The germline gives CDR1 SGHRS, CDR2 YFSETQ. CDR3 length equals 18 residues. The V segment lost 4 bases and the J segment 5 bases; nucleotides outside the gene matches: 21. The CDR3 loop is CASSPRGLAGVRWNEQYV. CDR3 nucleotides: TGCGCCAGCAGCCCCCGAGGTCTGGCGGGGGTACGTTGGAACGAGCAGTACGTC.

The chain recombines TRBV15 with TRBJ1-1; 9 bases are shared with TRBD1. V lost 3 bases to trimming and J lost 4 bases; unmatched junction nucleotides: 3. The CDR3 runs to 14 residues. Looked up from germline, CDR1 is LNHNV and CDR2 is YYDKDF (reference sequence). In DNA, the CDR3 is TGTGCCACCAGCAGGACGGACAGGGGCACTGAAGCTTTCTTT. The encoded protein is CATSRTDRGTEAFF.

The chain has TRBV20-1 and TRBJ1-2, with D uncertain. This CDR3 region has 13 residues. Trimming took 8 bases from V and 4 from J, leaving 17 bases between them. The germline V gene encodes CDR1 DFQATT and CDR2 SNEGSKA (reference sequence). The CDR3 DNA reads as TGCAGTTCCCGCCCGGGTCTGGCCTATGGCTACACCTTC. Protein sequence: CSSRPGLAYGYTF.

The chain recombines TRBV6-5 with TRBJ1-1; 9 bases are a match to TRBD1. The germline V gene encodes CDR1 MNHEY and CDR2 SVGAGI. The CDR3 extends over 13 amino acids. The ends lost 5 bases at V and 5 bases at J; junction bases unmatched: 3. The CDR3 DNA is TGTGCCAGCAGTACAGGGGGCGCGACTGAAGCTTTCTTT. Encoded protein: CASSTGGATEAFF.

The chain is built from TRBV19 and TRBJ2-3; possibly TRBD2 for D (5 bases). Trimming shortened V by 7 bases and J by 0 bases, and 11 bases separated the two germline ends. Germline loops: CDR1 LNHDA, CDR2 SQIVND (reference sequence). CDR3 length: 14 amino acids. This CDR3 reads CASNGAESTDTQYF. The CDR3 nucleotides read TGTGCCAGTAACGGAGCGGAGAGCACAGATACGCAGTATTTT.

The chain joins TRBV19 to TRBJ2-5, with 11 bases that match TRBD2. CDR1 and CDR2 from the germline V gene are LNHDA and SQIVND (reference sequence). The length of the CDR3 is 15 residues. Losses at the gene ends were 11 bases for V and 5 bases for J; bases not matched to a gene: 13. CDR3 bases: TGTGCCGTGCCCTTAGGGACTAGCGGAAGGGAGACCCAGTACTTC. Its translation: CAVPLGTSGRETQYF.

The rearrangement uses TRBV6-5 and TRBJ2-7, with D hard to call. The CDR3 sequence is 14 residues long. Per the germline V gene, CDR1 is MNHEY and CDR2 is SVGAGI. V lost 0 bases to trimming and J lost 4 bases, with 10 bases between them. The DNA for the CDR3 is TGTGCCAGCAGTTACTCCACCAGAGGTTACGAGCAGTACTTC. This translates into CASSYSTRGYEQYF.

The chain employs TRBV5-1 and TRBJ2-1; 9 bases agree with TRBD2. This CDR3 spans 13 amino acids. Per the germline V gene, CDR1 is SGHRS and CDR2 is YFSETQ. V dropped 7 bases and J dropped 2; count of bases not matched to a gene: 1. This chain's CDR3 is CASASGAYNEQFF. In DNA form, the CDR3 reads TGCGCCAGCGCTAGCGGGGCCTACAATGAGCAGTTCTTC.

This clonotype turned up a few times. The CDR3 region is CASSPRPSTDTQYF. The CDR3 DNA sequence: TGTGCCAGCAGCCCGCGCCCGAGCACAGATACGCAGTATTTT. This chain connects TRBV11-2 to TRBJ2-3; the D is unclear. In germline, CDR1 is SGHAT, CDR2 FQNNGV. The length of the CDR3 is 14 residues. V was shortened by 5 bases and J by 0 bases, with 9 bases between the two germline ends.

The genes are TRBV3-1 and TRBJ1-2; the D is unclear. From germline, CDR1 is LGHDT and CDR2 YNNKEL (reference sequence). This CDR3 is built from 13 residues. V lost 6 bases and J 2 bases, leaving 10 bases between the germline ends. CDR3 amino acids: CASSVGPNYGYTF. CDR3 nucleotides: TGTGCCAGCAGTGTGGGTCCGAACTATGGCTACACCTTC.

This clonotype was detected a few times. This rearrangement joins TRBV5-1 to TRBJ2-1; D is undetermined. CDR1 is SGHRS, CDR2 YFSETQ, per germline. Trimming removed 2 bases from V and 7 bases from J, with 13 bases in between. The CDR3 runs to 14 residues. The CDR3 is CASSFGPLANEQFF. Written as DNA, the CDR3 is TGCGCCAGCAGCTTTGGGCCCTTGGCGAATGAGCAGTTCTTC. Filled out from reference TRBV5-1 and TRBJ2-1, the complete variable domain reads KAGVTQTPRYLIKTRGQQVTLSCSPISGHRSVSWYQQTPGQGLQFLFEYFSETQRNKGNFPGRFSGRQFSNSRSEMNVSTLELGDSALYLCASSFGPLANEQFFGPGTRLTVL.

The gene calls are TRBV5-1 and TRBJ1-2, with D unresolved. The CDR3 totals 13 residues. V was trimmed by 5 bases and J by 6 bases, leaving 14 bases between them. CDR1 SGHRS and CDR2 YFSETQ come from the germline V gene. Here the CDR3 reads CASSTEGWNGYTF. The CDR3, as DNA: TGCGCCAGCAGTACTGAGGGATGGAATGGCTACACCTTC.

The chain combines TRBV7-8 with TRBJ2-7; D remains unclear. The CDR3 has 12 amino acids. CDR1 and CDR2 (germline): SGHVS, FQNEAQ. Trimming removed 1 base from V and 3 bases from J, with 4 bases in between. The CDR3 loop is CASSLEDYEQYF. Here the CDR3 DNA reads TGTGCCAGCAGCTTAGAAGACTACGAGCAGTACTTC. The whole variable domain, filled in from reference TRBV7-8 and TRBJ2-7, reads GAGVSQSPRYKVAKRGQDVALRCDPISGHVSLFWYQQALGQGPEFLTYFQNEAQLDKSGLPSDRFFAERPEGSVSTLKIQRTQQEDSAVYLCASSLEDYEQYFGPGTRLTVT.

A remark on this clonotype: This could be a read error, since a much larger clone is one nucleotide away. The chain uses TRBV12-3 or TRBV12-4 and TRBJ2-1; D not resolved. The V and J ends lost 6 bases and 2 bases respectively, with 2 bases between them. The CDR3 spans 11 residues. CDR3 region: CASRTYNEQFF. The DNA of the CDR3 is TGTGCCAGCAGAACCTACAATGAGCAGTTCTTC.

The genes are TRBV4-3 and TRBJ2-3; 7 bases agree with TRBD2. Germline loops: CDR1 LGHNA, CDR2 YSLEER. V lost 3 bases and J lost 6; bases outside the gene matches: 3. This CDR3 comprises 13 residues. CDR3: CASSHIGGDTQYF. Written as DNA, the CDR3 is TGCGCCAGCAGCCACATCGGGGGGGATACGCAGTATTTT.

The rearrangement links TRBV12-3 or TRBV12-4 to TRBJ1-1; 7 bases fit TRBD1. This CDR3 contains 14 residues. V lost 4 bases to trimming and J lost 3 bases; unmatched junction nucleotides: 5. The CDR3 DNA reads TGTGCCAGCAGTTCAAGGGGGCCGGACACTGAAGCTTTCTTT. Its translation: CASSSRGPDTEAFF.

The CDR3 here is CASSDDSRFTDTQYF. As DNA, the CDR3 is TGTGCCAGCAGTGACGATAGCAGGTTCACAGATACGCAGTATTTT. The V and J genes are TRBV25-1 and TRBJ2-3; D uncertain. Germline loops: CDR1 MGHDK, CDR2 SYGVNS. CDR3 length: 15 residues. V was trimmed by 3 bases and J by 2 bases, leaving 12 bases between them.

The chain is built from TRBV28 and TRBJ1-1, with D unclear. Trimming shortened V by 6 bases and J by 4 bases, and 12 bases separated the two germline ends. The germline gives CDR1 MDHEN, CDR2 SYDVKM. The CDR3 consists of 13 residues. The CDR3 nucleotides read TGTGCCAGCAGCCCATCGGGTGCCACTGAAGCTTTCTTT. Amino acids: CASSPSGATEAFF.

This rearrangement joins TRBV9 to TRBJ2-5, with 9 bases that match TRBD2. The V gene end was trimmed by 0 bases and the J gene end by 2 bases; junction bases not matched to a gene: 11. Looked up from germline, CDR1 is SGDLS and CDR2 is YYNGEE. This CDR3 is 18 amino acids long. Written as DNA, the CDR3 is TGTGCCAGCAGCGTAGCTGGGCGCCCTAGCGGGGCACAAGAGACCCAGTACTTC. It yields the protein CASSVAGRPSGAQETQYF.

This clonotype has more than one count but fewer than ten. The rearrangement uses TRBV29-1 and TRBJ2-3; D ambiguous. V was shortened by 6 bases and J by 0 bases, with 10 bases between the two germline ends. The CDR3 is 13 residues long. CDR1 and CDR2 from the germline V gene are SQVTM and ANQGSEA. Here the CDR3 DNA reads TGCAGCGTGGACCGCCATAGCACAGATACGCAGTATTTT. Translating it yields CSVDRHSTDTQYF.

This clonotype appeared once. This chain uses TRBV7-6 with TRBJ2-7; tentatively, D is TRBD1 or TRBD2 (5 bases each). The CDR3 runs to 14 residues. V dropped 5 bases and J dropped 0 bases, with 11 bases sitting between them. The germline gives CDR1 SGHVS, CDR2 FNYEAQ. Written as DNA, the CDR3 is TGTGCCAGCAGCCCCTCGAGGGGCTCCTACGAGCAGTACTTC. Its translation: CASSPSRGSYEQYF. Based on the CDR3 plus reference TRBV7-6 and TRBJ2-7, the full variable domain is GAGVSQSPRYKVTKRGQDVALRCDPISGHVSLYWYRQALGQGPEFLTYFNYEAQQDKSGLPNDRFSAERPEGSISTLTIQRTEQRDSAMYRCASSPSRGSYEQYFGPGTRLTVT.

The rearrangement uses TRBV9 and TRBJ2-2, with 9 bases fitting TRBD2. Germline CDR1 and CDR2: SGDLS and YYNGEE. This CDR3 spans 14 amino acids. V was pared by 9 bases and J by 4 bases, with 7 bases of the junction left unmatched. As DNA, the CDR3 is TGTGCCACCGCGGGGGGGCCGGGCACCGGGGAGCTGTTTTTT. Translating gives CATAGGPGTGELFF.